This TCR beta chain was sequenced in a study of T cell clonality in common variable immunodeficiency. General study findings and limits: CVID patient heterogeneity limited repertoire-clinical complication correlations.

This clone was picked up many times. Its antigen is undetermined. Most patients and controls had Caucasian heritage. TCRdb's copy holds only in-frame clones and misses some; the assay was immunoSEQ multiplex PCR. Listed for the sample are more than 65,000 clones, none seen a single time. The sequencing input was peripheral blood mononuclear cells. This sequence originates from a person aged 18 to 75 in good health.

CDR3 bases read: TGCGCCAGCAGCTTGGGGTTACTACTAGAAGCCTACAATGAG. Its protein is CASSLGLLLEAYNE. The entire CDR3 sequence reads CASSLGLLLEAYNEQFF. The genes are TRBV5-1 and TRBJ2-1, with D possibly matching TRBD2 (5 bases). The CDR3 end is not reached by the read, which stops 3 residues before it; the germline J gene fills it in. The CDR3 totals 17 residues. Germline loops: CDR1 SGHRS, CDR2 YFSETQ. V was shortened by 0 bases and J by 2 bases, with 15 bases between the two germline ends.